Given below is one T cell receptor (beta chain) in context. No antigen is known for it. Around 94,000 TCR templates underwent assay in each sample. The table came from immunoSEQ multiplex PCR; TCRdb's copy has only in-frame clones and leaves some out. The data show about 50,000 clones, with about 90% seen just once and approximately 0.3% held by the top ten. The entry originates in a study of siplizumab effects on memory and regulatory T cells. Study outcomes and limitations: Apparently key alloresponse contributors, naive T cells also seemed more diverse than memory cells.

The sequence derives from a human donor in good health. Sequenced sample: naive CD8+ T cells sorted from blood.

Here the CDR3 reads CASSVSPGPGYEQYF. CDR3 nucleotide sequence: TGTGCCAGCAGCGTTTCTCCGGGACCTGGCTACGAGCAGTACTTC. The V and J genes are TRBV9 and TRBJ2-7; D might be TRBD1 or TRBD2, each matching 5 bases. CDR3 length: 15 residues. V dropped 2 bases and J dropped 3 bases, with 15 bases sitting between them. Germline V gene sequence: CDR1 SGDLS, CDR2 YYNGEE. Using reference TRBV9 and TRBJ2-7 for the parts outside the CDR3, the full variable domain is DSGVTQTPKHLITATGQRVTLRCSPRSGDLSVYWYQQSLDQGLQFLIQYYNGEERAKGNILERFSAQQFPDLHSELNLSSLELGDSALYFCASSVSPGPGYEQYFGPGTRLTVT.